This T cell receptor beta chain came from a study of CD8 T cells in Susac syndrome. General observations from the study: It was acknowledged by the study that relatively few individuals were included in its TCR sequencing and HLA analysis.

Peripheral blood CD8+ and CD4+ T cells were profiled by TCR beta sequencing. Both CD4+ and CD8+ T cells were negatively isolated, and TEMRA cells underwent FACS enrichment. On this clonotype itself: The antigen is unknown.

With random hexamers, roughly 0.45 to 1 ug RNA was reverse transcribed. Multiplex immunoSEQ PCR targeted 54 Vbeta and 13 Jbeta TCR beta segments. TCRdb processed the immunoSEQ multiplex PCR reads anew with MiXCR; each CDR3 protein has one entry. The sample records roughly 190,000 distinct CDR3 sequences, roughly 94% being singletons. Trimming at V came to 8 bases and at J to 5 bases, leaving 10 bases not matched to a gene. Germline V gives CDR1 GTSNPN, CDR2 SVGIG (reference sequence). The CDR3 loop spans 16 amino acids. The TCR comes from a human donor in good health. Sequenced material: CD4+ T cells from PBMCs. The V gene is TRBV30, the J gene TRBJ2-3; TRBD2 matches at 16 bases. The CDR3 coding sequence is TGTGCCCACACTCCGGGACTAGCGGGAGGGAGAGATACGCAGTATTTT. This gives the protein CAHTPGLAGGRDTQYF.